This T cell receptor beta chain was recorded in a study of shared clonotypes between healthy human individuals. Study-level findings and limits: Estimated richness was generally greater in naive than memory subsets. The study sampled only blood, and tissue repertoires likely differ.

Healthy and HIV-negative, the adult donors had no recent acute infections or vaccinations. Sequenced by immunoSEQ multiplex PCR; TCRdb stores in-frame clones only, minus some. The table lists about 1 million clones, approximately 70% of them singletons, with approximately 1.5% in the top ten. This CDR3 comprises 14 residues. Between the trimmed V and J ends, which lost 2 bases and 0 bases, there was a span of 8 bases. Germline loops: CDR1 MNHNS, CDR2 SASEGT. In regard to this clone: Its antigen is not known.

The sequenced material came from memory CD4+ T cells sorted from blood. Subset noted: CD45RA-negative fraction. This TCR was recovered from a man aged 18 to 35 in good health. The J gene is TRBJ2-7, the V gene TRBV6-1; weak D call: TRBD2 (5 bases). For the CDR3, the DNA is TGTGCCAGCAGTGAACAGAGCGGCTCCTACGAGCAGTACTTC. Residues: CASSEQSGSYEQYF.